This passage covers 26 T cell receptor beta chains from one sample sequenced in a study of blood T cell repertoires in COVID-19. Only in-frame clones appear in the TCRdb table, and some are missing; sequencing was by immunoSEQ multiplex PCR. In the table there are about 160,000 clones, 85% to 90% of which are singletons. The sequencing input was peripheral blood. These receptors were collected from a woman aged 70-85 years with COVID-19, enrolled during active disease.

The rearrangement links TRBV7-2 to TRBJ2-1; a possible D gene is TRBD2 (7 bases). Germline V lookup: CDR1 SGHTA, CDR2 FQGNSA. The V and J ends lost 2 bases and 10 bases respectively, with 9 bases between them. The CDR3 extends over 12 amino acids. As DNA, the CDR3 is TGTGCCAGCAGCTTATGGGGGGGCGAGCAGTTCTTC. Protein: CASSLWGGEQFF.

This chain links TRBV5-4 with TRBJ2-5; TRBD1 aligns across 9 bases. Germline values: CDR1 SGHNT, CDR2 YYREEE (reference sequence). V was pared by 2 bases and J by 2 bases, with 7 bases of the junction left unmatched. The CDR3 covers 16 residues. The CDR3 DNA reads TGTGCCAGCAGCTTTGCCGGGACAGGGAGTCAAGAGACCCAGTACTTC. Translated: CASSFAGTGSQETQYF.

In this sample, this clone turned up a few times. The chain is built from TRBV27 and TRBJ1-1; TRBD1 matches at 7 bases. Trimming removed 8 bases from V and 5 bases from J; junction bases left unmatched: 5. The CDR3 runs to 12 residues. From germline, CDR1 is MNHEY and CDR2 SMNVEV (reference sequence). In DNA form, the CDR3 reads TGTGCCAGCGTGTTCAGGGGGACTGAAGCTTTCTTT. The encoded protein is CASVFRGTEAFF.

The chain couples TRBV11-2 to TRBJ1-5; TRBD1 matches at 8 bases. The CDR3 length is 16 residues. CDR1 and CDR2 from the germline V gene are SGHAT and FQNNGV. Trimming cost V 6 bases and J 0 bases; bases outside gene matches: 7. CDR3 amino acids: CASRPTGGYSNQPQHF. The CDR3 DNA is TGTGCCAGCAGACCTACAGGGGGATATAGCAATCAGCCCCAGCATTTT.

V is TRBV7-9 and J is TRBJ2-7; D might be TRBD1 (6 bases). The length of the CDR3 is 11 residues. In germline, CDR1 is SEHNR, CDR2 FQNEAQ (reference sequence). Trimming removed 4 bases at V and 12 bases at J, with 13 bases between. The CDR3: CASSSGDNAYF. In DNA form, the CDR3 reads TGTGCCAGCAGCTCTGGGGACAATGCGTACTTC.

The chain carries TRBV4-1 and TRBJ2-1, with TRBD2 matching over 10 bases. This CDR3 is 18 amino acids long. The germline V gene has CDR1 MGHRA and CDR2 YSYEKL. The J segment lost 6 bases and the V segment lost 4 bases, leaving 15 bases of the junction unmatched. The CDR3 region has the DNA TGCGCCAGCAGCCCCGGACTAGCGGCTCAAAGGTTCGCCAATGAGCAGTTCTTC. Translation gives CASSPGLAAQRFANEQFF.

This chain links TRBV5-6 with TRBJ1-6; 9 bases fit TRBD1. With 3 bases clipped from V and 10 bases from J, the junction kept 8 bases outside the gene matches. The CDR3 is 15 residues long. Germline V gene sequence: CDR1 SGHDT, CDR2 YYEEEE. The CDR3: CASSSQRTGVSPLHF. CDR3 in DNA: TGTGCCAGCAGCTCACAACGGACAGGGGTCTCACCCCTCCACTTT.

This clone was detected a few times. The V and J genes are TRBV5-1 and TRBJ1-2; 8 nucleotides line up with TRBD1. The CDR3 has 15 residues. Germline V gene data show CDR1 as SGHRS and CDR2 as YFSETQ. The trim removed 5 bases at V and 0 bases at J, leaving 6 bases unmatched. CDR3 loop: CASSFGQGSNYGYTF. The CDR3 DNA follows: TGCGCCAGCAGTTTCGGACAGGGTTCTAACTATGGCTACACCTTC.

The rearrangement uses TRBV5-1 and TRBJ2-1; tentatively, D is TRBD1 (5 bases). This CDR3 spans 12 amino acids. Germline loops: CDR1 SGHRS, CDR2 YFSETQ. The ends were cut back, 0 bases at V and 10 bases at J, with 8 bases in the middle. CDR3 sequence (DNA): TGCGCCAGCAGCTTGGAGGGGTACGAGCAGTTCTTC. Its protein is CASSLEGYEQFF.

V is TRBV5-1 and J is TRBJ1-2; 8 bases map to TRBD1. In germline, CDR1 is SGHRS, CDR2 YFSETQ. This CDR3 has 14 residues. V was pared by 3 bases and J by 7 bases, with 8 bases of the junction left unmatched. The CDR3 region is CASSWGDRSAGYTF. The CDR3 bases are TGCGCCAGCAGCTGGGGGGACAGGTCTGCTGGCTACACCTTC.

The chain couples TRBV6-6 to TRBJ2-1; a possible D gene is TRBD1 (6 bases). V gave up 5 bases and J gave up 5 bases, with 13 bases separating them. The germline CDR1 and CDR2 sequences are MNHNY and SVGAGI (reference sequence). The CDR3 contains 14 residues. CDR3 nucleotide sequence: TGTGCCAGCAGTCCCGACCACAGGGACAATGAGCAGTTCTTC. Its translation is CASSPDHRDNEQFF.

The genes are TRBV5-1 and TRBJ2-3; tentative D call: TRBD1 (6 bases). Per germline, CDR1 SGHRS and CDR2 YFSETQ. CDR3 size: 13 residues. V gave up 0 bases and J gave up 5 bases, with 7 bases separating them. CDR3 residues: CASSLARGDTQYF. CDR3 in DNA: TGCGCCAGCAGCTTGGCCAGGGGAGATACGCAGTATTTT.

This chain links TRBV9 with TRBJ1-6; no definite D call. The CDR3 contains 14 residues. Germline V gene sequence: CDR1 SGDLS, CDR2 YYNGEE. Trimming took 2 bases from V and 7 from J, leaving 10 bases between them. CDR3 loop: CASSVDGVNSPLHF. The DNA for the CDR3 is TGTGCCAGCAGCGTTGACGGGGTCAATTCACCCCTCCACTTT.

The CDR3 DNA follows: TGCGCCAGCAGCCAAGTTGGGGACAGCAAAAATTACAATGAGCAGTTCTTC. Translating it yields CASSQVGDSKNYNEQFF. V usage is TRBV4-1 and J usage is TRBJ2-1, with TRBD1 matching over 7 bases. The CDR3 is made up of 17 amino acids. Germline assignment: CDR1 MGHRA and CDR2 YSYEKL. Trimming cost V 1 base and J 4 bases; bases outside gene matches: 10.

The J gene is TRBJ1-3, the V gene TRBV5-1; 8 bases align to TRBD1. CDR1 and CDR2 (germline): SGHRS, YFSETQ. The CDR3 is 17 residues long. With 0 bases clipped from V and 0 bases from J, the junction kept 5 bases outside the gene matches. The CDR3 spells CASSLDGTGRSGNTIYF. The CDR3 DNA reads TGCGCCAGCAGCTTGGATGGGACAGGTCGCTCTGGAAACACCATATATTTT.

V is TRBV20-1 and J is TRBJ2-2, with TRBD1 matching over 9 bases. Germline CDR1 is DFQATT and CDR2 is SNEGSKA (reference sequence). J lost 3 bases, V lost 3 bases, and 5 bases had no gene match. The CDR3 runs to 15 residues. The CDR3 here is CSASTGQGYTGELFF. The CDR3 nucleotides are TGCAGTGCTAGTACTGGACAGGGGTACACCGGGGAGCTGTTTTTT.

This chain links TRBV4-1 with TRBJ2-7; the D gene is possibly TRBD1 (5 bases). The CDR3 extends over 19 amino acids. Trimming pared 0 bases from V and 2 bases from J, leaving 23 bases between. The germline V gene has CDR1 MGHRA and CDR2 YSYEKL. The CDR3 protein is CASSQDTRLVTAETYEQYF. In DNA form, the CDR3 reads TGCGCCAGCAGCCAAGACACGCGGCTGGTGACAGCAGAGACCTACGAGCAGTACTTC.

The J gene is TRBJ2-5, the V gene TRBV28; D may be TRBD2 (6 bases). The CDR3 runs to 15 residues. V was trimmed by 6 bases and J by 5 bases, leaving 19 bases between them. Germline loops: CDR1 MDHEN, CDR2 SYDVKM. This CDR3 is CASSLIPSRGETQYF. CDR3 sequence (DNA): TGTGCCAGCAGCCTCATTCCTAGTCGGGGGGAGACCCAGTACTTC.

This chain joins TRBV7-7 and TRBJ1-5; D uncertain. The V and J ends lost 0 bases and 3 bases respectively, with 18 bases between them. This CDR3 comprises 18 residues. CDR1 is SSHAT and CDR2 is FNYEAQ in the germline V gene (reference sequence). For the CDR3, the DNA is TGTGCCAGCAGCTTAGCGAGGGTCAGCCAGTCATCCAATCAGCCCCAGCATTTT. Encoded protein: CASSLARVSQSSNQPQHF.

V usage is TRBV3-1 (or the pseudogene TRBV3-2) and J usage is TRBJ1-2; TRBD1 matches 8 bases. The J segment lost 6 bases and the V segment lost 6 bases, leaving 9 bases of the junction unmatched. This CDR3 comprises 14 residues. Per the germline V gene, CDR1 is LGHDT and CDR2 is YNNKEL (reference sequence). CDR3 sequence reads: CASSYGQGWDGYTF. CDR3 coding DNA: TGTGCCAGCAGTTACGGACAGGGATGGGATGGCTACACCTTC.

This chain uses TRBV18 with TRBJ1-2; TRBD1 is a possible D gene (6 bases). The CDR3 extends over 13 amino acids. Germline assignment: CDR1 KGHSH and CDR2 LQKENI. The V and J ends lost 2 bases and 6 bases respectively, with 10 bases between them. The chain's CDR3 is CASSPADSNGYTF. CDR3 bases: TGTGCCAGCTCACCAGCGGACAGCAATGGCTACACCTTC.

The CDR3 region is CATRRDRSLGGNQPQHF. The CDR3, as DNA: TGTGCCACGCGCCGGGACAGGAGCCTTGGGGGCAATCAGCCCCAGCATTTT. V gene TRBV28 combines with J gene TRBJ1-5; the match to TRBD1 covers 8 bases. CDR3 length equals 17 residues. Germline V CDR1 and CDR2: MDHEN, SYDVKM. The V gene end was trimmed by 10 bases and the J gene end by 2 bases; junction bases not matched to a gene: 16.

The CDR3 protein is CASSLALIRTDTQYF. The CDR3 DNA reads TGTGCCAGCAGCTTAGCGCTAATCCGCACAGATACGCAGTATTTT. The chain combines TRBV7-2 with TRBJ2-3, with no clear D. The germline V gene has CDR1 SGHTA and CDR2 FQGNSA. V was clipped by 0 bases and J by 1 base, with 8 bases between them. The CDR3 is made up of 15 amino acids.

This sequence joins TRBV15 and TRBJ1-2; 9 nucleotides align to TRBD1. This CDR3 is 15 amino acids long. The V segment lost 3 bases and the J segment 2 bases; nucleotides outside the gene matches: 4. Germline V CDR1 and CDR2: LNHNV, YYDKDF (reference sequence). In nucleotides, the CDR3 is TGTGCCACCAGCAGCCCGGGACAGGGAAACTATGGCTACACCTTC. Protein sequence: CATSSPGQGNYGYTF.

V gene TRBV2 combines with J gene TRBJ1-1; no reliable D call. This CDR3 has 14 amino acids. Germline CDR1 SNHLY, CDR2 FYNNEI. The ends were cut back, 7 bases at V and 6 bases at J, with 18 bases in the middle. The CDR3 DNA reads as TGTGCCAGCACCTGGGGAGGTTTAGGATCTGAAGCTTTCTTT. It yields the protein CASTWGGLGSEAFF.

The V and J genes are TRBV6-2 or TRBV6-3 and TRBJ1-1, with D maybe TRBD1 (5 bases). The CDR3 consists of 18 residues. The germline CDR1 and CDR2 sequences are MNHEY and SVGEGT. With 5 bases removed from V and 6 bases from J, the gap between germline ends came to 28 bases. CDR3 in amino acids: CASSPPGGAPTSGAEAFF. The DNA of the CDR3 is TGTGCCAGCAGTCCGCCGGGCGGGGCTCCAACATCCGGGGCTGAAGCTTTCTTT.